A selection of T cell receptor beta chains follows, all from one sample in a study of T cells after yellow fever vaccination. Each CDR3 protein gets one entry after TCRdb re-called the 5' RACE reads with MiXCR. The sample lists approximately 90,000 distinct CDR3 sequences; approximately 12% were seen once. Sequenced material: CD8+ T cells not binding an NS4B(214-222) dextramer, sorted from PBMCs, taken 21 days after the first yellow fever vaccination. All receptors come from a man between 18 and 35 years old who received the YFV17D yellow fever vaccine. The CDR3 runs from the conserved cysteine through the conserved F or W. A D gene is named only where the DNA matches it firmly. Size is omitted from some rows. Given values are once, few, many or a class for expanded clones.

v_gene	abundance	d_gene	j_gene	CDR3nt	CDR3aa
TRBV7-2	.	TRBD1	TRBJ1-1	TGTGCCAGCAGTAAAACCCGACAGGGGGCGAATGAAGCTTTCTTT	CASSKTRQGANEAFF
TRBV24-1	.	.	TRBJ2-1	TGTGCCACCAGTGACCCTAGGACAGACAAGAGCTCCTACAATGAGCAGTTCTTC	CATSDPRTDKSSYNEQFF
TRBV7-2	few	TRBD2	TRBJ2-1	TGTGCCAGCAGGGGTAGACTAGCGGGAGCATACAATGAGCAGTTCTTC	CASRGRLAGAYNEQFF
TRBV20-1	.	.	TRBJ1-5	TGCAGTGCTCCCGGCAGCCGCAGACAGCCCCAGCATTTT	CSAPGSRRQPQHF
TRBV10-3	.	TRBD1	TRBJ1-2	TGTGCCAGCAGGGGGACTGACTCCTATGGCTACACCTTC	CASRGTDSYGYTF
TRBV20-1	.	TRBD2	TRBJ2-3	TGCAGTGCTAACGCTGTAGCGGGGGGGCCCCCCCCAGATACGCAGTATTTT	CSANAVAGGPPPDTQYF
TRBV4-3	.	.	TRBJ2-5	TGCGCCAGCAGCTTAGTCCCTGGGGCAGGAAAAGAGACCCAGTACTTC	CASSLVPGAGKETQYF
TRBV11-2	.	.	TRBJ2-1	TGTGCCAGCAGGGCTCCGGGAGCAGATGAGCAGTTCTTC	CASRAPGADEQFF
TRBV7-2	.	.	TRBJ1-4	TGTGCCAGCAGCTTATGGGGGGAAAAACTGTTTTTT	CASSLWGEKLFF
TRBV29-1	many	.	TRBJ1-2	TGCAGCGTTGAGGTGACAGCTGGGGGTGGCTACACCTTC	CSVEVTAGGGYTF
TRBV7-8	few	TRBD2	TRBJ2-1	TGTGCCAGCAGCTTAGCAGGCGGGGGGGCCGGAAAGGATGAGCAGTTCTTC	CASSLAGGGAGKDEQFF
TRBV29-1	many	.	TRBJ1-2	TGCAGCGTTGAGGCAGGGAACTATGGCTACACCTTC	CSVEAGNYGYTF
TRBV27	.	.	TRBJ2-3	TGTGCCAGCAGTTTATACTCTTCTAGCACAGATACGCAGTATTTT	CASSLYSSSTDTQYF
TRBV27	.	TRBD2	TRBJ2-1	TGTGCCAGCACCCCTAGCGGGAACAATGAGCAGTTCTTC	CASTPSGNNEQFF
TRBV7-9	.	TRBD2	TRBJ2-1	TGTGCCAGCAGCTTAAGACTAGCGGGGGTTAATGAGCAGTTCTTC	CASSLRLAGVNEQFF
TRBV4-1	.	.	TRBJ2-1	TGCGCCAGCACCCCTTCTTTGGGGGGTGAGCAGTTCTTC	CASTPSLGGEQFF
TRBV5-1	.	.	TRBJ2-6	TGCGCCAGCAGCTTGGTGGGACGGGGCTCTGGGGCCAACGTCCTGACTTTC	CASSLVGRGSGANVLTF
TRBV10-3	few	.	TRBJ2-7	TGTGCCATCAGTGAGTCGAACGAGCAGTACTTC	CAISESNEQYF
TRBV19	.	TRBD2	TRBJ2-1	TGTGCCGCCTCCCCCACTAGCGGGGGGCTGGGGAATGAGCAGTTCTTC	CAASPTSGGLGNEQFF
TRBV6-1	.	TRBD1	TRBJ2-1	TGTGCCAGCAGTACGGAGGGGACAGGGAACTGGTATAATGAGCAGTTCTTC	CASSTEGTGNWYNEQFF
TRBV7-9	few	.	TRBJ1-5	TGTGCCAGCAGCTTCGAAGGTATTCAGCCCCAGCATTTT	CASSFEGIQPQHF
TRBV20-1	.	TRBD1	TRBJ1-2	TGCAGTGCTAGAGTAGAGGGGGCGGACTATGGCTACACCTTC	CSARVEGADYGYTF
TRBV9	.	.	TRBJ1-1	TGTGCCAGCAGCGAGGGAGGGAACACTGAAGCTTTCTTT	CASSEGGNTEAFF
TRBV20-1	many	.	TRBJ2-1	TGCAGTGCTAGAGAAGCAGTAGGCGCCAATGAGCAGTTCTTC	CSAREAVGANEQFF
TRBV6-2/TRBV6-3	.	.	TRBJ2-3	TGTGCCAGCAGTTACTCGGGTCCTCGTACGCAGTATTTT	CASSYSGPRTQYF
TRBV24-1	once	.	TRBJ2-3	TGTGCCACCAGTCGCGACTTCACAGATACGCAGTATTTT	CATSRDFTDTQYF
TRBV5-1	many	.	TRBJ1-1	TGCGCCAGCAAGGAACCTCGCGTAGGGGACACTGAAGCTTTCTTT	CASKEPRVGDTEAFF
TRBV12-3/TRBV12-4	.	TRBD1	TRBJ1-2	TGTGCCAGCAGAGGGGGCATGTATGGCTACACCTTC	CASRGGMYGYTF
TRBV12-3/TRBV12-4	.	TRBD1	TRBJ1-2	TGTGCCAGCAGTTTAGCTCTAGGGGACAGGAACTATGGCTACACCTTC	CASSLALGDRNYGYTF
TRBV6-2/TRBV6-3	.	.	TRBJ1-2	TGTGCCAGCAGTTACGATTTAGGAGGGAACTATGGCTACACCTTC	CASSYDLGGNYGYTF
TRBV6-1	few	.	TRBJ2-2	TGTGCCAGCAGTGAAGAACTAGCGAACACCGGGGAGCTGTTTTTT	CASSEELANTGELFF
TRBV7-7	few	.	TRBJ2-1	TGTGCCAGTGCCGAGGAAGGTTACGATGAGCAGTTCTTC	CASAEEGYDEQFF
TRBV12-3/TRBV12-4	.	TRBD2	TRBJ2-2	TGTGCCAGCAGCGTCCTTGGCCCTCTAGCGGACATTACCGGGGAGCTGTTTTTT	CASSVLGPLADITGELFF
TRBV7-8	.	.	TRBJ2-6	TGTGCCAGCAGCTTAGCGCGGGACTCAGCCTCTGGGGCCAACGTCCTGACTTTC	CASSLARDSASGANVLTF
TRBV5-6	.	.	TRBJ1-5	TGTGCCAGCAGCTCTACAGGGAATCAGCCCCAGCATTTT	CASSSTGNQPQHF
TRBV7-9	.	.	TRBJ1-6	TGTGCCAGCAGCGGGGGGAATTCACCCCTCCACTTT	CASSGGNSPLHF
TRBV7-8	.	.	TRBJ1-4	TGTGCCAGCAGCGCGCGACAGAGGACAACTAATGAAAAACTGTTTTTT	CASSARQRTTNEKLFF
TRBV6-2/TRBV6-3	many	.	TRBJ1-1	TGTGCCAGCAGTTACGGAGGGAACACTGAAGCTTTCTTT	CASSYGGNTEAFF